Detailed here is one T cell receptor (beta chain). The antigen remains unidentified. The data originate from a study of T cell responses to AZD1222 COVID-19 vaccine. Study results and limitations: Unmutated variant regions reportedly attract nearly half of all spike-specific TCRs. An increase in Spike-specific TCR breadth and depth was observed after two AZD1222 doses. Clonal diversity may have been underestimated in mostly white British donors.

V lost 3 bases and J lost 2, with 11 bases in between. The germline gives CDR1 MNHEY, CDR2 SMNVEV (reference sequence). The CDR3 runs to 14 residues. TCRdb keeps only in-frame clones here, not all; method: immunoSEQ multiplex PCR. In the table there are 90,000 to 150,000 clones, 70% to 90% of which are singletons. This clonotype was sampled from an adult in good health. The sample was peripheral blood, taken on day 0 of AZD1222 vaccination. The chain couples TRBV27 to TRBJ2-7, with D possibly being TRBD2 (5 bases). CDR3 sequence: CASSLVGDPYEQYF. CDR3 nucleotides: TGTGCCAGCAGTTTGGTGGGAGACCCCTACGAGCAGTACTTC.